This TCR beta chain was obtained from a study of graft-versus-host responses after intestinal transplantation. At the level of the study: All recipients were given anti-thymocyte globulin induction, and tacrolimus and steroids were then administered for roughly three years. Study results and limitations: GvH clones appeared in recipient marrow, some first in ileum or blood. The study associated peak circulating GvH clone levels with early post-transplant HvG declines.

Clones were read by immunoSEQ multiplex PCR, and TCRdb kept only the in-frame ones, dropping some. The top ten clones hold more than 15% of a sample with about 97,000 clones, around 90% of them seen once. Points on this clone: Its antigen is unknown.

This specimen was PBMCs, taken 450 to 480 days after intestinal transplant. The source of this sequence is a human patient who received an intestinal transplant, so some T cells may come from the graft donor.

This chain's CDR3 is CASSLVSGPGLFF. The CDR3 DNA reads TGTGCCAGCAGCTTGGTATCAGGCCCTGGACTGTTTTTT. The chain combines TRBV5-8 with TRBJ1-4; D uncertain. Germline loops: CDR1 SGHTS, CDR2 YDEGEE. The CDR3 loop spans 13 amino acids. V was pared by 0 bases and J by 13 bases, with 13 bases between.